Following are 17 T cell receptor beta chains from one sample sequenced in a study of blood T cell repertoires in COVID-19. Assay used: immunoSEQ multiplex PCR; TCRdb lists only in-frame clones, some missing. The sample has some 230,000 clones, about four fifths seen once. The sample consisted of peripheral blood. These receptors came from a woman in her sixties or seventies with acute or convalescent COVID-19.

This clone was detected a few times. The V gene is TRBV5-1, the J gene TRBJ2-3, with 8 nucleotides matching TRBD1. Trimming at V came to 0 bases and at J to 4 bases, leaving 7 bases not matched to a gene. This CDR3 has 16 amino acids. Germline V lookup: CDR1 SGHRS, CDR2 YFSETQ. The CDR3, as DNA: TGCGCCAGCAGCTTGGCCGTGACAGGGGTACCAGATACGCAGTATTTT. Amino acid sequence: CASSLAVTGVPDTQYF.

A single count supports this clone. The chain is built from TRBV28 and TRBJ1-6; D is uncertain. The germline V gene has CDR1 MDHEN and CDR2 SYDVKM. This CDR3 is 14 amino acids long. V lost 5 bases to trimming and J lost 5 bases, with 10 bases between them. The chain's CDR3 is CASSLPRDNSPLHF. CDR3 in DNA: TGTGCCAGCAGTCTACCCCGAGATAATTCACCCCTCCACTTT.

In this sample, this clone turned up once. J is TRBJ1-1 and V is TRBV7-2; D not certain. Trimming removed 3 bases at V and 1 base at J, with 9 bases between. The CDR3 consists of 14 residues. The V gene's germline CDR1 is SGHTA and CDR2 FQGNSA. The CDR3 bases are TGTGCCAGCAGCTTTGCGGGCCCGAACACTGAAGCTTTCTTT. This sequence encodes CASSFAGPNTEAFF.

The count of this clone is one. This chain links TRBV4-3 with TRBJ1-1; weak D call: TRBD1 (5 bases). CDR3 length: 17 amino acids. Germline V gene lookup returns CDR1 LGHNA and CDR2 YSLEER. Trimming pared 0 bases from V and 5 bases from J, leaving 19 bases between. CDR3 sequence: CASSQDGVGLGRTEAFF. CDR3 coding DNA: TGCGCCAGCAGCCAAGACGGGGTGGGACTGGGGCGGACTGAAGCTTTCTTT.

This clone was observed a single time. The chain joins TRBV5-4 to TRBJ1-2, with D possibly being TRBD1 (6 bases). Germline V gene lookup returns CDR1 SGHNT and CDR2 YYREEE (reference sequence). This CDR3 is built from 13 residues. Trimming removed 2 bases at V and 6 bases at J, with 11 bases between. This chain's CDR3 is CASSLQGIHGYTF. The CDR3 bases are TGTGCCAGCAGCTTACAGGGAATTCATGGCTACACCTTC.

V gene TRBV5-4 combines with J gene TRBJ2-1, with D hard to call. The CDR3 totals 16 residues. Per the germline V gene, CDR1 is SGHNT and CDR2 is YYREEE (reference sequence). Trimming cost V 0 bases and J 0 bases, with 10 bases left between them. The CDR3 loop reads CASSLGSSGSYNEQFF. CDR3 DNA: TGTGCCAGCAGCTTGGGGTCCTCCGGCTCCTACAATGAGCAGTTCTTC.

This clone was counted only a few times. The chain has TRBV7-8 and TRBJ1-1, with 8 bases that match TRBD1. CDR3 length: 16 amino acids. The germline gives CDR1 SGHVS, CDR2 FQNEAQ. V dropped 2 bases and J dropped 4; count of bases not matched to a gene: 9. The CDR3 protein is CASSLRGQAAGTEAFF. For the CDR3, the DNA is TGTGCCAGCAGCTTAAGGGGACAGGCGGCCGGCACTGAAGCTTTCTTT.

The chain links TRBV2 to TRBJ1-4, with 8 bases matching TRBD1. The CDR3 consists of 14 residues. V dropped 5 bases and J dropped 7; count of bases not matched to a gene: 6. Germline lookup yields CDR1 SNHLY and CDR2 FYNNEI. The CDR3: CASSKDRGIEKLFF. The CDR3 coding sequence is TGTGCCAGCAGTAAAGACAGGGGAATTGAAAAACTGTTTTTT.

The rearrangement links TRBV27 to TRBJ1-6, with D unclear. The CDR3 length is 15 residues. Trimming took 3 bases from V and 0 from J, leaving 6 bases between them. Germline values: CDR1 MNHEY, CDR2 SMNVEV (reference sequence). DNA for the CDR3: TGTGCCAGCAGTTTTTTGAGCTCCTATAATTCACCCCTCCACTTT. As protein: CASSFLSSYNSPLHF.

The chain employs TRBV5-1 and TRBJ2-7, with TRBD2 matching over 8 bases. Per germline, CDR1 SGHRS and CDR2 YFSETQ. The J segment lost 1 base and the V segment lost 0 bases, leaving 3 bases of the junction unmatched. The CDR3 is made up of 15 amino acids. CDR3 sequence reads: CASSLVGGGSYEQYF. The CDR3 nucleotides read TGCGCCAGCAGCTTGGTCGGCGGGGGGTCCTACGAGCAGTACTTC.

The chain couples TRBV4-1 to TRBJ1-1, with 10 bases lining up with TRBD1. J gave up 5 bases and V 2 bases, and 5 bases lay outside the gene matches. This CDR3 is 15 amino acids long. The germline V gene encodes CDR1 MGHRA and CDR2 YSYEKL. CDR3 in DNA: TGCGCCAGCAGCCAATGGACAGGGGGGTGGACTGAAGCTTTCTTT. This translates into CASSQWTGGWTEAFF.

The chain has TRBV10-1 and TRBJ1-2; 7 nucleotides align to TRBD1. V gave up 6 bases and J gave up 2 bases; unmatched junction bases: 9. The germline V gene encodes CDR1 WNHNN and CDR2 SYGVQD (reference sequence). The CDR3 contains 15 residues. CDR3 DNA sequence: TGCGCCAGCAGCCGAGGGACAGAGGAGAACTATGGCTACACCTTC. Its translation is CASSRGTEENYGYTF.

The gene calls are TRBV5-1 and TRBJ1-2; the match to TRBD1 covers 9 bases. The germline CDR1 and CDR2 sequences are SGHRS and YFSETQ. This CDR3 is 18 amino acids long. Losses at the gene ends were 6 bases for V and 4 bases for J; bases not matched to a gene: 19. This CDR3 is CASKLVPGQGGLGYGYTF. In nucleotides, the CDR3 is TGCGCCAGCAAACTAGTCCCGGGACAGGGAGGTCTGGGCTATGGCTACACCTTC.

The V gene is TRBV6-2 or TRBV6-3, the J gene TRBJ2-2; TRBD1 aligns across 7 bases. The junction had 8 bases not matched to a gene; V was cut back by 6 bases and J by 4 bases. Germline V gives CDR1 MNHEY, CDR2 SVGEGT. CDR3 size: 15 residues. CDR3 nucleotides: TGTGCCAGCAGCAGACCCGGGACAGCCACCGGGGAGCTGTTTTTT. This sequence encodes CASSRPGTATGELFF.

The count of this clone is one. The sample contains more than one DNA sequence encoding this CDR3. V and J are TRBV3-1 (or the pseudogene TRBV3-2) and TRBJ2-7, with TRBD2 identical over 10 bases. The V gene end was trimmed by 1 base and the J gene end by 3 bases; junction bases not matched to a gene: 3. Germline CDR1 LGHDT, CDR2 YNNKEL (reference sequence). This CDR3 has 15 residues. The CDR3 sequence: CASSQGPSGGYEQYF. DNA of the CDR3: TGTGCCAGCAGCCAAGGGCCTAGCGGGGGCTACGAGCAGTACTTC.

This rearrangement joins TRBV6-1 to TRBJ2-5, with no clear D. Trimming left V 0 bases short and J 2 bases short, with 10 bases between. CDR3 size: 15 residues. Germline CDR1 and CDR2: MNHNS and SASEGT. The CDR3 DNA is TGTGCCAGCAGTGAAGCGCATAGGAGACAAGAGACCCAGTACTTC. Translation gives CASSEAHRRQETQYF.

Here the CDR3 DNA reads TGTGCCAGCTCACCACAGGGGGTCGGGACAGGGGCATCCTACACCTTC. Its translation: CASSPQGVGTGASYTF. The V gene is TRBV18, the J gene TRBJ1-2, with 10 positions matching TRBD1. V lost 1 base and J lost 10; bases outside the gene matches: 12. This CDR3 contains 16 residues. CDR1 KGHSH and CDR2 LQKENI come from the germline V gene.